This T cell receptor beta chain was profiled in a study of blood T cell repertoires in COVID-19. Study-level background: PBMCs, B-cell-depleted T cells, or T cells provided the cDNA or gDNA that made up the material.

This clone has more than one count but fewer than ten. Participants spanned ages about 18 to 100 years and resided in over 20 US areas. The authors' processing: Amplification of reference gene primers provided the estimated nucleated cell counts. Assay used: immunoSEQ multiplex PCR; TCRdb lists only in-frame clones, some missing. V, J and clone size were drawn from that table, and D and trimming were deduced from the DNA. The sample lists roughly 160,000 clones; about 84% were seen once. Looked up from germline, CDR1 is MNHEY and CDR2 is SVGEGT. The V gene end was trimmed by 2 bases and the J gene end by 8 bases; junction bases not matched to a gene: 4. The CDR3 sequence is 13 residues long.

The chain recombines TRBV6-2 or TRBV6-3 with TRBJ1-1; 8 bases are shared with TRBD1. The clonotype was recovered from a woman aged 40 to 50 with acute COVID-19. Sequencing was carried out using PBMCs or T cells enriched from blood (not recorded which). CDR3 coding DNA: TGTGCCAGCAGTTACGTGGCAGGGGGCGAAGCTTTCTTT. Amino acid sequence: CASSYVAGGEAFF.